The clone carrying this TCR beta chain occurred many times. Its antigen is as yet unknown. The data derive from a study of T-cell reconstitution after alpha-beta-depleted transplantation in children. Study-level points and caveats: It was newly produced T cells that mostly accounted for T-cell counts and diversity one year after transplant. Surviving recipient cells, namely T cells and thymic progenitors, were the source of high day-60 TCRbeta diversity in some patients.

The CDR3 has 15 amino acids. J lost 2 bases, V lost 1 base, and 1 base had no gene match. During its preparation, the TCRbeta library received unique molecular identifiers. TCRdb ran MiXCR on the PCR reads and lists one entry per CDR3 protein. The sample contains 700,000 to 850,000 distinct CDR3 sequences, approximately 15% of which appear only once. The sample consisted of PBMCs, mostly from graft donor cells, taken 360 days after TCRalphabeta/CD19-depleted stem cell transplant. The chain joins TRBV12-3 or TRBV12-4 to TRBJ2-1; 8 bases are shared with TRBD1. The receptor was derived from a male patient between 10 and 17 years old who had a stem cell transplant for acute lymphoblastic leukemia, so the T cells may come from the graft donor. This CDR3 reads CASSLDRGAYNEQFF. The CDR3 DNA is TGTGCCAGCAGTTTAGACAGGGGGGCCTACAATGAGCAGTTCTTC.